This TCR beta chain was recovered during a study of beta chain features in type 1 diabetes. Study overall: Similarity in age, gender and cell yields was seen between patients and healthy donors.

Expressed TCRB transcripts were sequenced because the entire RNA isolate underwent reverse transcription. The data were produced by immunoSEQ multiplex PCR, yet TCRdb's version contains in-frame clones alone and is incomplete. The sample carries a few hundred thousand clones, approximately 24% recorded once. Germline V lookup: CDR1 KGHSH, CDR2 LQKENI. This CDR3 is built from 15 residues. The J segment lost 2 bases and the V segment lost 2 bases, leaving 6 bases of the junction unmatched. General study results and limits: Patients with type 1 diabetes showed fewer VDJ junction insertions and more deletions. Moderate yet significant TCRB CDR3 shortening was seen in Type 1 diabetes patients in all four CD4+ subsets.

This clone was observed a few times. The target antigen is unknown. The sequenced sample consisted of naive CD4+ T cells from blood. The chain recombines TRBV18 with TRBJ2-7; 7 bases match TRBD1. The receptor comes from a woman under 40 with type 1 diabetes. The CDR3 loop reads CASSPNRDSAYEQYF. Written as DNA, the CDR3 is TGTGCCAGCTCACCAAACCGGGACAGCGCCTACGAGCAGTACTTC.